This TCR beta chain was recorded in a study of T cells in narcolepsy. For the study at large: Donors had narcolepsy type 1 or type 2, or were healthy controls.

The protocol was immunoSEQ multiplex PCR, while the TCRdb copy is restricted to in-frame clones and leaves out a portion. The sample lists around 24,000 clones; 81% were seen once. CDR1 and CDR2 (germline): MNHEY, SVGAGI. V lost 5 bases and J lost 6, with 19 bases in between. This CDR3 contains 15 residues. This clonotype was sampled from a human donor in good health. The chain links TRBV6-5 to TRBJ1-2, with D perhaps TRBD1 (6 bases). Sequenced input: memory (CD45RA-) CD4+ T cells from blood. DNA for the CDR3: TGTGCCAGCAGTGGATCCCTCTTGGACAGTCATGGCTACACCTTC. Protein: CASSGSLLDSHGYTF.